The 9 T cell receptor beta chains presented below share a single source sample, sequenced in a study of human T cells and chemical hapten exposure. Time point described: patch test 2, 6 weeks after DPC sensitization. The treatment is: therapeutic diphenylcyclopropenone sensitization with weekly scalp DPC. MiXCR, applied by TCRdb to the RACE reads, yields one record per CDR3 protein. The table lists 25,000 to 30,000 distinct CDR3 sequences, 8% to 10% of them singletons, with roughly 7.1% in the top ten. This material consisted of whole blood, taken in connection with sensitization to the hapten diphenylcyclopropenone (DPC). All receptors derive from a man aged 30 to 45 with alopecia areata. Some clones in this sample may be carry-over from other donors' samples.

This clonotype appeared many times. The genes are TRBV20-1 and TRBJ1-5; no firm D call. Trimming took 3 bases from V and 8 from J, leaving 11 bases between them. Per the germline V gene, CDR1 is DFQATT and CDR2 is SNEGSKA (reference sequence). The CDR3 is made up of 12 amino acids. CDR3 loop: CSASGPAEPQHF. The DNA of the CDR3 is TGCAGTGCTAGTGGCCCCGCAGAGCCCCAGCATTTT.

This clonotype was seen many times. Germline is not matched at one junction end, which may reflect a read error. The V and J genes are TRBV6-2 or TRBV6-3 and TRBJ1-1; D might be TRBD1 (5 bases). Germline V CDR1 and CDR2: MNHEY, SVGEGT. This CDR3 has 16 amino acids. This CDR3 is CASSYPPGRLNTEAFF. DNA of the CDR3: TGTGCCAGCAGTTACCCTCCAGGGAGGCTGAATACTGAAGCTTTCTTT.

This clonotype was found many times. The V and J genes are TRBV6-2 or TRBV6-3 and TRBJ1-1; possibly TRBD1 for D (5 bases). Trimming took off 0 bases at V and 5 bases at J, with 7 bases between the two ends. CDR1 is MNHEY, CDR2 SVGEGT, per germline. CDR3 length: 13 residues. The CDR3 DNA sequence: TGTGCCAGCAGTTACTCGGGGGGGACTGAAGCTTTCTTT. Residues: CASSYSGGTEAFF.

This clonotype has a handful of counts. V gene TRBV16 combines with J gene TRBJ1-1; possibly TRBD1 for D (5 bases). The CDR3 loop spans 14 amino acids. Trimming cost V 0 bases and J 5 bases, with 10 bases left between them. Germline-derived CDR1 and CDR2 are KGHSY and FQNENV. The CDR3: CASSQSTGGTEAFF. The CDR3 coding sequence is TGTGCCAGCAGCCAATCCACAGGCGGGACTGAAGCTTTCTTT.

There are many counts of this clonotype. The rearrangement joins TRBV3-1 to TRBJ1-5; possible D gene TRBD1, 5 bases. The CDR3 runs to 12 residues. Looked up from germline, CDR1 is LGHDT and CDR2 is YNNKEL (reference sequence). V was shortened by 0 bases and J by 9 bases, with 6 bases between the two germline ends. The CDR3, as DNA: TGTGCCAGCAGCCAAGATGGGGGGCCCCAGCATTTT. It encodes CASSQDGGPQHF.

Many counts were recorded for this clonotype. J is TRBJ2-7 and V is TRBV4-3; D gene ambiguous. The V gene's germline CDR1 is LGHNA and CDR2 YSLEER. Trimming shortened V by 1 base and J by 0 bases, and 10 bases separated the two germline ends. The CDR3 length is 15 residues. In DNA, the CDR3 is TGCGCCAGCAGCCAAGCGGCCCTGTCCTCCTACGAGCAGTACTTC. Translation gives CASSQAALSSYEQYF.

The chain employs TRBV5-6 and TRBJ1-1; TRBD1 agrees at 9 bases. V lost 4 bases and J lost 4; bases outside the gene matches: 17. Germline CDR1 is SGHDT and CDR2 is YYEEEE. CDR3 length: 18 residues. DNA for the CDR3: TGTGCCAGCAGCCGAACAGGGGGCCCCGAGTCCTTGGGCACTGAAGCTTTCTTT. The encoded protein is CASSRTGGPESLGTEAFF.

Ten or more counts support this clonotype. For the CDR3, the DNA is TGTGCCAGCAGCCAAGTTATGACAGGGCCTCATGGCTACACCTTC. Protein sequence: CASSQVMTGPHGYTF. The rearrangement uses TRBV14 and TRBJ1-2; 7 nucleotides line up with TRBD1. Unmatched junction bases numbered 8, after V lost 1 base and J lost 6 bases. The germline CDR1 and CDR2 sequences are SGHDN and FVKESK. CDR3 length: 15 residues.

The chain links TRBV18 to TRBJ1-2; 8 bases match TRBD1. Losses at the gene ends were 2 bases for V and 4 bases for J; bases not matched to a gene: 3. CDR1 and CDR2 from the germline V gene are KGHSH and LQKENI. This CDR3 is built from 14 residues. The CDR3 sequence: CASSPTGGSYGYTF. CDR3 nucleotides: TGTGCCAGCTCACCAACAGGGGGTAGCTATGGCTACACCTTC.